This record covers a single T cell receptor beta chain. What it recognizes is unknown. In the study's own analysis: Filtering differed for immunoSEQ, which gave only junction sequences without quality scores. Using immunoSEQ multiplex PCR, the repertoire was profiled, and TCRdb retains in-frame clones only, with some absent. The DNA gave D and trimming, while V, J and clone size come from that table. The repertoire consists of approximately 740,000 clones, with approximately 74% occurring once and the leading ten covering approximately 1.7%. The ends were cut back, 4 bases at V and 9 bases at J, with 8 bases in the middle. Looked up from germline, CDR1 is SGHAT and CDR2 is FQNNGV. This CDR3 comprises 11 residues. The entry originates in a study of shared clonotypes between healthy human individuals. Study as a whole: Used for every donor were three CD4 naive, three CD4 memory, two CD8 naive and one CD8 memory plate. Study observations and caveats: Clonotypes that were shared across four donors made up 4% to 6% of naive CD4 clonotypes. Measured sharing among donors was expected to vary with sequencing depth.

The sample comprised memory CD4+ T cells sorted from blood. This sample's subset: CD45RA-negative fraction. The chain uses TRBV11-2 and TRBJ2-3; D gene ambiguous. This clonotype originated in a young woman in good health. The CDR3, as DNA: TGTGCCAGCAGCTCCACAAGGACGCAGTATTTT. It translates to CASSSTRTQYF.